These T cell receptor beta chains were read from a single sample in a study of cytotoxic CD8 clonotypes in ibrutinib-treated CLL. Sequencing was performed with immunoSEQ multiplex PCR; in TCRdb, only in-frame clones are kept and a portion is missing. Here the sample spans tens of thousands of clones, approximately 87% being singletons. The sequenced sample was PBMCs, obtained after 24 months of ibrutinib treatment. The receptors were sampled from a human donor with chronic lymphocytic leukemia. Both conserved end residues are part of each CDR3. The order of the fields is D gene, clone size, J gene, V gene, CDR3 protein, CDR3 DNA. D genes are given only for firm matches. Some rows mark clone size as missing; the rest say once, few, many or name a class of expanded clone.

TRBD1 NA TRBJ1-2 TRBV7-9 CASSFGQGESYTF TGTGCCAGCAGCTTCGGACAGGGGGAAAGCTACACCTTC
TRBD2 few TRBJ2-3 TRBV5-4 CASSLEGASGRADTQYF TGTGCCAGCAGCTTGGAGGGCGCTAGCGGGCGGGCGGATACGCAGTATTTT
TRBD2 NA TRBJ2-3 TRBV4-2 CASSQTGGNTDTQYF TGTGCCAGCAGCCAGACGGGAGGAAACACAGATACGCAGTATTTT
NA NA TRBJ2-2 TRBV7-2 CASSLVRHTGELFF TGTGCCAGCAGCTTAGTCCGGCACACCGGGGAGCTGTTTTTT
TRBD1 NA TRBJ2-7 TRBV19 CASSSSGTGYEQYF TGTGCCAGTAGTTCCTCCGGGACAGGCTACGAGCAGTACTTC
NA NA TRBJ1-2 TRBV7-2 CASSSDLANYGYTF TGTGCCAGCAGCTCAGACCTGGCTAACTATGGCTACACCTTC
NA NA TRBJ2-1 TRBV11-3 CASSSGRGRREQFF TGTGCCAGCAGCTCGGGACGAGGACGTAGGGAGCAGTTCTTC
NA NA TRBJ1-1 TRBV5-1 CASSLDQTNTEAFF TGCGCCAGCAGCTTGGATCAGACGAACACTGAAGCTTTCTTT
NA once TRBJ2-1 TRBV9 CASSVGVQPGDNEQFF TGTGCCAGCAGCGTAGGGGTACAACCGGGGGACAATGAGCAGTTCTTC
NA NA TRBJ2-1 TRBV15 CATSRAQNEQFF TGTGCCACCAGCAGAGCGCAAAATGAGCAGTTCTTC
NA once TRBJ2-7 TRBV27 CASSPLGAESSYEQYF TGTGCCAGCAGCCCTCTAGGAGCGGAGAGCTCCTACGAGCAGTACTTC
TRBD1 NA TRBJ2-5 TRBV5-1 CASSAGTGGYQETQYF TGCGCCAGCAGCGCGGGGACAGGGGGGTACCAAGAGACCCAGTACTTC
TRBD2 NA TRBJ2-1 TRBV2 CASTQGLAGSYNEQFF TGTGCCAGCACCCAGGGACTAGCGGGCTCCTACAATGAGCAGTTCTTC
TRBD1 NA TRBJ1-5 TRBV2 CASSDRGQGQPQHF TGTGCCAGCAGTGACAGGGGGCAGGGGCAGCCCCAGCATTTT
NA NA TRBJ2-1 TRBV30 CAWSVRSSGEQFF TGTGCCTGGAGTGTAAGAAGCTCGGGTGAGCAGTTCTTC
NA once TRBJ1-1 TRBV5-1 CASSSSSTGKAFF TGCGCCAGCAGCAGTTCCTCGACGGGGAAAGCTTTCTTT
NA NA TRBJ2-2 TRBV9 CASSVAGAGGLNTGELFF TGTGCCAGCAGCGTAGCGGGGGCAGGTGGTCTCAACACCGGGGAGCTGTTTTTT
NA NA TRBJ2-7 TRBV7-2 CASSLGAYEQYF TGTGCCAGCAGCTTAGGTGCCTACGAGCAGTACTTC
TRBD1 NA TRBJ1-1 TRBV18 CASSRQGSNTEAFF TGTGCCAGCTCACGACAGGGGTCGAACACTGAAGCTTTCTTT
TRBD1 once TRBJ1-5 TRBV4-3 CASSQGTAGNQPQHF TGCGCCAGCAGCCAGGGGACAGCGGGCAATCAGCCCCAGCATTTT
NA NA TRBJ2-2 TRBV10-3 CAPWGVSGELFF TGTGCCCCGTGGGGGGTCAGCGGGGAGCTGTTTTTT
NA NA TRBJ2-1 TRBV30 CAISSDSYNEQFF TGTGCCATCTCTAGCGACTCCTACAATGAGCAGTTCTTC
NA NA TRBJ2-2 TRBV19 CASSIDGGSTGELFF TGTGCCAGTAGTATAGATGGAGGGAGCACCGGGGAGCTGTTTTTT
NA NA TRBJ2-1 TRBV6-5 CASSRGYTTSDEQFF TGTGCCAGCAGCAGAGGCTACACAACCTCGGATGAGCAGTTCTTC
NA NA TRBJ2-1 TRBV7-9 CASSLLGTADNEQFF TGTGCCAGCAGTTTATTGGGGACGGCAGACAATGAGCAGTTCTTC
NA NA TRBJ1-3 TRBV5-1 CASSSRELTNRSGNTIYF TGCGCCAGCAGCTCGAGGGAGCTTACTAATCGCTCTGGAAACACCATATATTTT
TRBD2 NA TRBJ2-5 TRBV7-2 CASSRMASGAGETQYF TGTGCCAGCAGCCGTATGGCTAGCGGAGCGGGGGAGACCCAGTACTTC
TRBD1 NA TRBJ2-7 TRBV10-3 CAISEGAKQDRAYEQYF TGTGCCATCAGTGAGGGTGCAAAACAGGACAGGGCCTACGAGCAGTACTTC
TRBD1 NA TRBJ1-1 TRBV6-5 CASNLGQGYTEAFF TGTGCCAGCAACCTGGGACAGGGATACACTGAAGCTTTCTTT